This T cell receptor beta chain was recovered during a study of blood T cell repertoires in COVID-19 (dated by TCRdb to about 2020). Turning to the overall study: Collaborator samples came from the United States, Italy and Spain and covered acute and convalescent phases of COVID-19. The samples were drawn from the first 160 participants of the ongoing ImmuneRACE study and from over 950 subjects provided by 6 global collaborators. HLA class I and class II types, where available, came from metadata supplied by the sample provider rather than from assay-based typing. The prospective study material was composed of cDNA or gDNA derived from T cells, B-cell-depleted T cells, or PBMCs. Deeply sampled blood TCRbeta repertoires from subjects exposed to, actively infected with, or recovered from COVID-19 were included in the dataset. A freely available public database, intended as a resource for researchers studying the immune response to SARS-CoV-2, is where the repertoires were released. Sample metadata almost always included a de-identified subject ID, COVID-19 status, age in years and sex. Overall results and qualifications from the work: How much clinical and demographic metadata was included differed by source and by participant, and the metadata was provided uncurated.

The CDR3 sequence holds 14 residues, the cysteine and phenylalanine included. The only DNA kept is the CDR3, 42 bases in frame from the first base. Germline trimming amounts to 6 bases on V and 4 bases on J, with 6 as the count of junction bases outside the gene matches. Via the germline V gene, CDR1 is ENHRY and CDR2 SYGVKD. A second Seattle source provided samples from volunteer blood donors who had recovered from COVID-19. Each collaborating institution followed its own protocols to collect whole blood in K2EDTA tubes. For TCRbeta analysis, collaborators shipped samples in one of three forms: frozen whole blood, isolated PBMCs, or DNA extracted from either of those sample types. The immunoSEQ Assay, a bias-controlled multiplex PCR, was used to amplify TCRbeta CDR3 regions from genomic DNA. The authors' analysis ran thus. Within the assay, amplification of reference gene primers was used to estimate how many nucleated cells each sample contained. To quantify the absolute abundance of each unique TCRbeta CDR3 rearrangement, sequence reads were collapsed and filtered. Productive Simpson clonality was computed per sample as the square root of Simpson's diversity index over productive rearrangements. Sourced from immuneACCESS, this table was stored by TCRdb with only in-frame sequences that have V and J called. A share of the clones is absent; for the studies checked, an unresolved V gene accounts for under half, and the remainder has no known explanation. The V and J calls and the clone size are those of that table, but D and trimming were determined from the DNA. The sample yields 300,000 to 350,000 clones; around nine tenths were counted once. 2.5% to 4% of the sample goes to the ten largest clones.

On this clone itself: Which antigen it targets is not known. Base qualities were left out, and no much larger clone turns up one base away.

Input material: peripheral blood. This receptor was identified in a woman aged 18-29 years who had recovered from COVID-19. The receptor chain draws on TRBV10-3 and TRBJ2-1; 7 central bases correspond to TRBD1. The nucleotide sequence is TGTGCCATCAGGGATGGGACAGAATACAATGAGCAGTTCTTC. Its translation reads: CAIRDGTEYNEQFF.